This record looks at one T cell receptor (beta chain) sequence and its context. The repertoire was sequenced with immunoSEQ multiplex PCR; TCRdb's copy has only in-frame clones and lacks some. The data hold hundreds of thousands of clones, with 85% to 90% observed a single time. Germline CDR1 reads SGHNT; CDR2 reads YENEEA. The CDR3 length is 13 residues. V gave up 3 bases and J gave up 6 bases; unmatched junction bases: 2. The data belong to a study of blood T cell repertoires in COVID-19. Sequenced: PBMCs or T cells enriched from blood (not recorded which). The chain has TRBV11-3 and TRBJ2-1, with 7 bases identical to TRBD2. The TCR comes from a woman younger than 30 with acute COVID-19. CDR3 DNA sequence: TGTGCCAGCAGCTTGGGCGGGAGCAATGAGCAGTTCTTC. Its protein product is CASSLGGSNEQFF. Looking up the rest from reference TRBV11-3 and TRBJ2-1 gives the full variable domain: EAGVVQSPRYKIIEKKQPVAFWCNPISGHNTLYWYLQNLGQGPELLIRYENEEAVDDSQLPKDRFSAERLKGVDSTLKIQPAELGDSAVYLCASSLGGSNEQFFGPGTRLTVL.